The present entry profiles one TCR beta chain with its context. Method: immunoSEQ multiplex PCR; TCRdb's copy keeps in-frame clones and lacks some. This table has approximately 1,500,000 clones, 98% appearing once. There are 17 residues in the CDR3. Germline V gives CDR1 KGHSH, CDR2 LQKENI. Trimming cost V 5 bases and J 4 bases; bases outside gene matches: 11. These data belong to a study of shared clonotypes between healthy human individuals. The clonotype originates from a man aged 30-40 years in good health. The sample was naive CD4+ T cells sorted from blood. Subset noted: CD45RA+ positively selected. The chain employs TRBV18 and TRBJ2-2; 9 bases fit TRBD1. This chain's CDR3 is CASSVQGAQVGTGELFF. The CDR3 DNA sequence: TGTGCCAGCTCAGTACAGGGGGCGCAGGTCGGCACCGGGGAGCTGTTTTTT.